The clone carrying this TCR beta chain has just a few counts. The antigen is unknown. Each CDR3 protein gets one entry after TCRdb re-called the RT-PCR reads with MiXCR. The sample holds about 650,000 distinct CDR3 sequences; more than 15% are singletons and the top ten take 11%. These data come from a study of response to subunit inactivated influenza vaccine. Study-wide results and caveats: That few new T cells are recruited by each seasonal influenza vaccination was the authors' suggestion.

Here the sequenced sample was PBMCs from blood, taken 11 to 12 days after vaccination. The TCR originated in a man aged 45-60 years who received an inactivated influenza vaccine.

The DNA for the CDR3 is TGTGCCAGCAGCTTACCGAATTCCTACGAGCAGTACTTC. Protein: CASSLPNSYEQYF. The J gene is TRBJ2-7, the V gene TRBV7-9; D remains ambiguous. V was trimmed by 2 bases and J by 1 base, leaving 6 bases between them. The CDR3 consists of 13 residues. Germline V gives CDR1 SEHNR, CDR2 FQNEAQ (reference sequence).